This T cell receptor (beta chain) was retrieved from a study of T cell responses to AZD1222 COVID-19 vaccine. Only one count was recorded for this clone. Its antigen is still unknown. Per germline, CDR1 MNHEY and CDR2 SVGEGT. The V and J ends lost 2 bases and 6 bases, in that order; junction bases with no gene match: 6. The CDR3 totals 15 residues. TCRdb keeps only in-frame clones here, not all; method: immunoSEQ multiplex PCR. The data contain about 96,000 clones, about nine tenths of them singletons. Study-level points and caveats: Targets within unmutated variant regions were reportedly found for nearly half of spike-specific TCRs.

This chain uses TRBV6-2 or TRBV6-3 with TRBJ2-2; 7 positions match TRBD2. The specimen was peripheral blood, collected on day 0 of AZD1222 vaccination. This sequence originates from an adult in good health. CDR3 amino acids: CASSYGRGGPGELFF. CDR3 DNA sequence: TGTGCCAGCAGTTACGGGAGGGGCGGGCCCGGGGAGCTGTTTTTT.